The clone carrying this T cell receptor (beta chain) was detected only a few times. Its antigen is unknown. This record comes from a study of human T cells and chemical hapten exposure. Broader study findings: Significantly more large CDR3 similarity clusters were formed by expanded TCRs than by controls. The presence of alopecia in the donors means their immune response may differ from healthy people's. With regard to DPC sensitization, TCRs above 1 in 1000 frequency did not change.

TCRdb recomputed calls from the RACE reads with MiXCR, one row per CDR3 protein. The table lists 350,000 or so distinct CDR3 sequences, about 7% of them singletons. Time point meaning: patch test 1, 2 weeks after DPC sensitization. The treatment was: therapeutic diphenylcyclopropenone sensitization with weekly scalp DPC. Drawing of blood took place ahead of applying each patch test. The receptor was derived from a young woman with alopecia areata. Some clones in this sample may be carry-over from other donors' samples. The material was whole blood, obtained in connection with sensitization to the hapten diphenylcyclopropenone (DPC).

The CDR3: CSARDRQGGNTEAFF. CDR3 nucleotide sequence: TGCAGTGCTAGAGATCGGCAGGGAGGTAACACTGAAGCTTTCTTT. The rearrangement links TRBV20-1 to TRBJ1-1; weak D call: TRBD1 (5 bases). The CDR3 extends over 15 amino acids. CDR1 and CDR2 from the germline V gene are DFQATT and SNEGSKA (reference sequence). V gave up 0 bases and J gave up 2 bases, with 13 bases separating them.